The T cell receptor beta chain under discussion was sequenced for a study of T cells in Graves' hyperthyroidism and ophthalmopathy. There were TCR beta CDR3 regions amplified from RNA transcripts. With the HTBI primer set, the TCR CDR3 went through a first round of RT-PCR. TCRdb recomputed calls from the multiplex PCR reads with MiXCR, one row per CDR3 protein. There are about 760,000 distinct CDR3 sequences in the sample; 30% to 40% occur only once, and roughly 30% lies in the top ten. Clinical symptoms, serum thyroxine and TRAb, thyroid ultrasound and orbital computed tomography were used for the diagnoses. The CDR3 is 13 residues long. V shed 6 bases and J shed 3 bases, with 12 bases lying between them. Looked up from germline, CDR1 is SGHKS and CDR2 is YYEKEE (reference sequence). Study-wide points: Among thyroid clonotypes expanded above 0.001, most also appeared in blood.

This clonotype was counted between two and nine times. Its antigen is undetermined. The sequenced sample consisted of blood. This chain joins TRBV5-5 and TRBJ1-1; D remains ambiguous. The sequence derives from a woman aged 40 to 49 with Graves' hyperthyroidism. CDR3 nucleotide sequence: TGTGCCAGCAACCCTGGAGGGTACACTGAAGCTTTCTTT. Translated, it gives CASNPGGYTEAFF.